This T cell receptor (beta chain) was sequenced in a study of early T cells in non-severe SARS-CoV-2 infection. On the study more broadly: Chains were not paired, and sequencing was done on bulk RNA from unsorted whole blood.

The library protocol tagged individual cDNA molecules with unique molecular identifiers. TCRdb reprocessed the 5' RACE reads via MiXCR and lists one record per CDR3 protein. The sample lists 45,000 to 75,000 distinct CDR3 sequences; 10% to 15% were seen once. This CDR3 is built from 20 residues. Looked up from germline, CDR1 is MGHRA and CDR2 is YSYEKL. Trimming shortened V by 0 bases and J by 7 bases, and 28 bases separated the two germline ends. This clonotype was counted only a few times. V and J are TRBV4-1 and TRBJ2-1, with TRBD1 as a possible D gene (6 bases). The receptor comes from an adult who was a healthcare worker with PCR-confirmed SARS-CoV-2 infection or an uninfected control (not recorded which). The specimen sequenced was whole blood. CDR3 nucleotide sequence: TGCGCCAGCAGCCAAGAAACACATTGGGGGCCGGGACGGGCATCGAATGAGCAGTTCTTC. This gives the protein CASSQETHWGPGRASNEQFF.